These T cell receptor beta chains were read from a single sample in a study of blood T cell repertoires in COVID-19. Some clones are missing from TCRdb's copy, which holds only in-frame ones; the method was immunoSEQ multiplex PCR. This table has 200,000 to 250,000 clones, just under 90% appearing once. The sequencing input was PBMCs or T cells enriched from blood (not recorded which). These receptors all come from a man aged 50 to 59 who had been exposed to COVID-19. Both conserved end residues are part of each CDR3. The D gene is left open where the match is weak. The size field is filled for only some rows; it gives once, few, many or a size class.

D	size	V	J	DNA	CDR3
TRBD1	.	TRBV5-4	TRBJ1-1	TGTGCCAGCAGCCATACCGGGACAGGGAACACTGAAGCTTTCTTT	CASSHTGTGNTEAFF
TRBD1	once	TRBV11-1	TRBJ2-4	TGTGCCAGCAGCTTAGCCGCGGGACAGGGAAACATTCAGTACTTC	CASSLAAGQGNIQYF
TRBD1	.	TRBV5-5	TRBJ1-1	TGTGCCTCCCGGGACAGAGGAATGAACACTGAAGCTTTCTTT	CASRDRGMNTEAFF
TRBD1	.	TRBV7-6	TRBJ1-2	TGTGCCAGCAGCTTGTTCAGCGGGCAGGGGGCGCGTGGCTACACCTTC	CASSLFSGQGARGYTF
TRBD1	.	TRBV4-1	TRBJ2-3	TGCGCCAGCAGACAGGGACAGGGGTTAGCGGATACGCAGTATTTT	CASRQGQGLADTQYF
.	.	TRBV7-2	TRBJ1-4	TGTGCCAGCAGCGCCCACAGAAATGAAAAACTGTTTTTT	CASSAHRNEKLFF
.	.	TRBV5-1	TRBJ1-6	TGCGCCAGCAGCTACGCGGTGGGGGGAAATAATTCACCCCTCCACTTT	CASSYAVGGNNSPLHF
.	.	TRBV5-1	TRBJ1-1	TGCGCCAGCAGCCCCTCGGGAGTCACTGAAGCTTTCTTT	CASSPSGVTEAFF
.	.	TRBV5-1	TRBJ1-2	TGCGCCAGCAGCTTGGCCGCCGGTTTTGGCTACACCTTC	CASSLAAGFGYTF
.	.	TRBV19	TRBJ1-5	TGTGCCAGTACCCCAAGGGTCGGGAGGGGTAGAGTGCAGAATCAGCCCCAGCATTTT	CASTPRVGRGRVQNQPQHF
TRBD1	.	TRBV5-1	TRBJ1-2	TGCGCCAGCAGCTCCGGGACAGGGAAGGATGGCTACACCTTC	CASSSGTGKDGYTF
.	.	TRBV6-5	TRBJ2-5	TGTGCCAGCAACTTAAGGGGGGAGACCCAGTACTTC	CASNLRGETQYF
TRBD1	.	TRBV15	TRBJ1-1	TGTGCCACCAGCACGGGACAGGTCCTCCCGGGAACTGAAGCTTTCTTT	CATSTGQVLPGTEAFF
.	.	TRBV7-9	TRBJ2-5	TGTGCCAGCAGCTTGGGCAGGGGTGGCCAAGAGACCCAGTACTTC	CASSLGRGGQETQYF
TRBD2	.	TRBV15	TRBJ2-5	TGTGCCACCACGTCACGGGGGGATTTACTGGGGACCCAGTACTTC	CATTSRGDLLGTQYF
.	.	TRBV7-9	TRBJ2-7	TGTGCCAGCAGCTTATTTCAGGACACCTCCTACGAGCAGTACTTC	CASSLFQDTSYEQYF
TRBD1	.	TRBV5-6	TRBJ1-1	TGTGCCAGCAGCGAGCGGAGGACAGGGGGTGTTACTGAAGCTTTCTTT	CASSERRTGGVTEAFF
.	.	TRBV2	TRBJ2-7	TGTGCCAGCAGAGACTCCAGCGCTAGTAAATACGAGCAGTACTTC	CASRDSSASKYEQYF
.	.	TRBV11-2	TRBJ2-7	TGTGCCAGCAGCTATCCAAACGTCGGCGAGCAGTACTTC	CASSYPNVGEQYF
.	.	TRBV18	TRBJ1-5	TGTGCCAGCTCACCACAGTCGGCAGGGGACGAGACCCAGCATTTT	CASSPQSAGDETQHF
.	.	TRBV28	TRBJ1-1	TGTGCCAGCAGTTTCTCAGGGCGGCGGGGGGAAGCTTTCTTT	CASSFSGRRGEAFF
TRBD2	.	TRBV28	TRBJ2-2	TGTGCCAGCAGCCGGACTAGCTTATTTATCGGGGAGCTGTTTTTT	CASSRTSLFIGELFF